This T cell receptor beta chain was retrieved from a study of T-cell reconstitution after alpha-beta-depleted transplantation in children. This clonotype was picked up many times. CDR3 length equals 14 residues. Germline assignment: CDR1 MNHEY and CDR2 SVGAGI. The ends lost 2 bases at V and 11 bases at J; junction bases unmatched: 3. Unique molecular identifiers tagged the TCRbeta library. One entry per CDR3 protein, called by TCRdb with MiXCR from the PCR reads. The profile shows 100,000 to 120,000 distinct CDR3 sequences, about a tenth of them singletons. The V gene is TRBV6-5, the J gene TRBJ1-6; 10 bases align to TRBD1. The sequence was obtained from a human donor who donated a stem cell graft to a child with acute lymphoblastic leukemia. The specimen comprised PBMCs from the stem cell graft donor, sampled from the stem cell graft. The CDR3 sequence is CASSYGTGVAPLHF. DNA of the CDR3: TGTGCCAGCAGTTACGGGACAGGGGTAGCACCCCTCCACTTT.